The TCR beta chain under discussion was sequenced for a study of shared clonotypes between healthy human individuals. V was cut by 3 bases and J by 4 bases, with 15 bases left in between. Germline V gene sequence: CDR1 LGHNA, CDR2 YSLEER. CDR3 length equals 16 residues. Study-wide findings and caveats: Naive CD4 clonotype sharing across a few donors was approximately 5%. Only blood samples were collected, and tissue repertoires likely differ.

Comment on this clone: What it binds is not known.

Data came from immunoSEQ multiplex PCR; TCRdb stores just in-frame clones and leaves some out. This table holds 2 million to 2.5 million clones, 85% to 95% found once. This clonotype was sampled from a man aged 18 to 30 in good health. Some clones in this sample may be carry-over from other donors' samples. The gene calls are TRBV4-3 and TRBJ2-2, with D perhaps TRBD1 (6 bases). Sequencing input: naive CD4+ T cells from PBMCs. Specified subset: CD45RA+ positively selected. The CDR3 region has the DNA TGCGCCAGCAGCCAGCGAACAGACAGGAGCACCGGGGAGCTGTTTTTT. Its protein is CASSQRTDRSTGELFF.